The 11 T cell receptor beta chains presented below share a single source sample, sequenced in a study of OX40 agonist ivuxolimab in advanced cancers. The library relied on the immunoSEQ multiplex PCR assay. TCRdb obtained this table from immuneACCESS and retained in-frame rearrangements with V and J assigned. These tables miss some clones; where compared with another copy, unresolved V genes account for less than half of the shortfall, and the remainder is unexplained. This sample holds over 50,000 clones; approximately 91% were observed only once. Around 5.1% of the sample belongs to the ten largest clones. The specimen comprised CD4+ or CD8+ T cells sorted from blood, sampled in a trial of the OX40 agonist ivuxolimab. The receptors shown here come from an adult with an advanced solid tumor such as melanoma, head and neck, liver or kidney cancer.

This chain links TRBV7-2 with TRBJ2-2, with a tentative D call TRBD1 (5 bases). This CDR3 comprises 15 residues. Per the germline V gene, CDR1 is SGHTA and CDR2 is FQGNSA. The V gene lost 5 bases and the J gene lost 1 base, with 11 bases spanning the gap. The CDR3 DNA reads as TGTGCCAGCAGCGTCTCAGGGATGAACACCGGGGAGCTGTTTTTT. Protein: CASSVSGMNTGELFF.

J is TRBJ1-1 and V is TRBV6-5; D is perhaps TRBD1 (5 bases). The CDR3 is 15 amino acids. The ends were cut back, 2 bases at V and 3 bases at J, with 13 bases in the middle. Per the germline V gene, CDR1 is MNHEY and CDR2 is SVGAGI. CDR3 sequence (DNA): TGTGCCAGCAGTTACAGGAGGTTGGGGGACACTGAAGCTTTCTTT. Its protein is CASSYRRLGDTEAFF.

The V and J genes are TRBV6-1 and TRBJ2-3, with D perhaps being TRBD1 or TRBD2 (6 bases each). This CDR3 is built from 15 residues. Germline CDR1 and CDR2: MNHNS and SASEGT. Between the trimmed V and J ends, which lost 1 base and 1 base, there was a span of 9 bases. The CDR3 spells CASSEGGARTDTQYF. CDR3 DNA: TGTGCCAGCAGTGAAGGGGGGGCCCGCACAGATACGCAGTATTTT.

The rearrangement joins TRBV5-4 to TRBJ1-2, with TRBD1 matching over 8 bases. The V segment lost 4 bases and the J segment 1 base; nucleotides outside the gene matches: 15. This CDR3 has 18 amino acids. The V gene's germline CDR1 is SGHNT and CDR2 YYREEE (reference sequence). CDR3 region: CASSPGPGQEGSNYGYTF. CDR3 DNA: TGTGCCAGCAGCCCCGGTCCGGGACAGGAGGGTAGTAACTATGGCTACACCTTC.

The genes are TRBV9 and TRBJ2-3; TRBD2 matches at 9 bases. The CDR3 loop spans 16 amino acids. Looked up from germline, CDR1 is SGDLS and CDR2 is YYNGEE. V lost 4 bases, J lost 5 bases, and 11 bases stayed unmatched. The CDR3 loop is CASSPSSGTAIDTQYF. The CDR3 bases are TGTGCCAGCAGCCCATCTAGCGGGACGGCCATAGATACGCAGTATTTT. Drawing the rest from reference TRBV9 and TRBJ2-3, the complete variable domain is DSGVTQTPKHLITATGQRVTLRCSPRSGDLSVYWYQQSLDQGLQFLIQYYNGEERAKGNILERFSAQQFPDLHSELNLSSLELGDSALYFCASSPSSGTAIDTQYFGPGTRLTVL.

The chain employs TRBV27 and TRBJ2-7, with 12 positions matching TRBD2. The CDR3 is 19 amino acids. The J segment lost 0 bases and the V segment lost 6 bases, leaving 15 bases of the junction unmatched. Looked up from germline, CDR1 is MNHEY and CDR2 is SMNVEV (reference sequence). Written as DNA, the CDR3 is TGTGCCAGCAGCAGGCGACTAGCGGGAGAAACTCGGGGCTCCTACGAGCAGTACTTC. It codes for CASSRRLAGETRGSYEQYF.

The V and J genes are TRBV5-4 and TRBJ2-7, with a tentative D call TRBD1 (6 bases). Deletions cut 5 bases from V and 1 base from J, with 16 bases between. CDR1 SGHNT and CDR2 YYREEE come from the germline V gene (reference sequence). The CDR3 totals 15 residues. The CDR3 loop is CASSLGGQQSYEQYF. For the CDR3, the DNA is TGTGCCAGCAGTCTTGGGGGACAACAATCCTACGAGCAGTACTTC.

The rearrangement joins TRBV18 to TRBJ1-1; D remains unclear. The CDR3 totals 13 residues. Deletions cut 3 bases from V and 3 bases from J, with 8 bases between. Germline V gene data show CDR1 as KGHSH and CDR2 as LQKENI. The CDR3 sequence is CASSPNRDTEAFF. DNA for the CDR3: TGTGCCAGCTCACCCAATCGGGACACTGAAGCTTTCTTT.

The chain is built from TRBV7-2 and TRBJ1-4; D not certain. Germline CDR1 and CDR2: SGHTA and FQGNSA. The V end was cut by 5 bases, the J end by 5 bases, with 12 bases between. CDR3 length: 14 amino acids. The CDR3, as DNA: TGTGCCAGCAGCGGCCGGGCCGGGAATGAAAAACTGTTTTTT. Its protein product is CASSGRAGNEKLFF.

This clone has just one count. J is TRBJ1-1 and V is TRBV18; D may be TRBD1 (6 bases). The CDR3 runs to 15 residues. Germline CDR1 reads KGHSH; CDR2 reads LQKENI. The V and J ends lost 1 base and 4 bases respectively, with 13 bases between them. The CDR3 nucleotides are TGTGCCAGCTCACCACGGGACAACTTTCGCACTGAAGCTTTCTTT. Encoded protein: CASSPRDNFRTEAFF.

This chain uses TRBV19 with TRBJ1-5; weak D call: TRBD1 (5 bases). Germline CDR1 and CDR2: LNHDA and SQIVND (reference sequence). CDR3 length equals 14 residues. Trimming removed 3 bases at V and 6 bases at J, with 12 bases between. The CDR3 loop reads CASSMAGVSQPQHF. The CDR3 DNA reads TGTGCCAGTAGTATGGCGGGGGTATCTCAGCCCCAGCATTTT.